One and the same sample provided the 10 T cell receptor beta chains below, sequenced in a study of T cell repertoires in cytomegalovirus infection. Via MiXCR, TCRdb re-called the reads, giving one row per CDR3 protein. The sample has fewer than 200,000 distinct CDR3 sequences; roughly a fifth are singletons. Sample: PBMCs. Receptor source: a human donor in good health (CMV status not recorded). Some clones in this sample may be carry-over from other donors' samples.

This clonotype was seen a handful of times. V is TRBV19 and J is TRBJ1-2; D remains unclear. Looked up from germline, CDR1 is LNHDA and CDR2 is SQIVND (reference sequence). CDR3 length: 11 amino acids. V dropped 9 bases and J dropped 3 bases, with 8 bases sitting between them. The CDR3 nucleotides read TGTGCCAGCCGACAAGACTATGGCTACACCTTC. Translated: CASRQDYGYTF.

The chain combines TRBV24-1 with TRBJ2-1, with D maybe TRBD2 (5 bases). The germline V gene encodes CDR1 KGHDR and CDR2 SFDVKD. V shed 5 bases and J shed 8 bases, with 12 bases lying between them. This CDR3 spans 13 amino acids. The CDR3 loop reads CATSGYEGDEQFF. In DNA, the CDR3 is TGTGCCACCAGTGGCTATGAGGGAGATGAGCAGTTCTTC.

The table lists this clonotype with many counts. This chain joins TRBV29-1 and TRBJ2-7, with unresolved D. V lost 1 base, J lost 5 bases, and 15 bases lay in between. Germline CDR1 reads SQVTM; CDR2 reads ANQGSEA. The CDR3 has 14 residues. The CDR3: CSVEAPSGGHEQYF. CDR3 coding DNA: TGCAGCGTTGAAGCTCCGTCGGGTGGCCACGAGCAGTACTTC.

Only a few counts were recorded for this clonotype. The chain uses TRBV18 and TRBJ2-1; 10 nucleotides align to TRBD2. The CDR3 totals 15 residues. After removal of 4 bases from V and 3 bases from J, the junction contained 3 bases not matched to a gene. From germline, CDR1 is KGHSH and CDR2 LQKENI. The CDR3 DNA follows: TGTGCCAGCTCACGGACTAGCGGCCTCTACAATGAGCAGTTCTTC. Residues: CASSRTSGLYNEQFF. The whole variable domain, remainder taken from reference TRBV18 and TRBJ2-1, is NAGVMQNPRHLVRRRGQEARLRCSPMKGHSHVYWYRQLPEEGLKFMVYLQKENIIDESGMPKERFSAEFPKEGPSILRIQQVVRGDSAAYFCASSRTSGLYNEQFFGPGTRLTVL.

Note on this clonotype: A much larger clone lies one base from this, so it may be a read error. The V call is TRBV7-6, the J call TRBJ1-1, with 7 nucleotides matching TRBD1. This CDR3 has 15 amino acids. Germline loops: CDR1 SGHVS, CDR2 FNYEAQ. The V and J ends lost 5 bases and 0 bases, in that order; junction bases with no gene match: 6. The CDR3 is CASSNRQGLNTEAFF. The CDR3 region has the DNA TGTGCCAGCAGCAACCGACAGGGATTGAACACTGAAGCTTTCTTT.

This clonotype was seen a handful of times. This chain uses TRBV2 with TRBJ2-5, with 9 positions matching TRBD1. Germline V CDR1 and CDR2: SNHLY, FYNNEI. The CDR3 totals 13 residues. V gave up 6 bases and J gave up 4 bases; unmatched junction bases: 3. Written as DNA, the CDR3 is TGTGCCAGCAGGGACAGGGGTCGAGAGACCCAGTACTTC. Its protein product is CASRDRGRETQYF. Drawing the rest from reference TRBV2 and TRBJ2-5, the complete variable domain is EPEVTQTPSHQVTQMGQEVILRCVPISNHLYFYWYRQILGQKVEFLVSFYNNEISEKSEIFDDQFSVERPDGSNFTLKIRSTKLEDSAMYFCASRDRGRETQYFGPGTRLLVL.

This rearrangement joins TRBV7-6 to TRBJ2-1; no clear D gene. The CDR3 totals 18 residues. Germline V gene lookup returns CDR1 SGHVS and CDR2 FNYEAQ. V was trimmed by 4 bases and J by 0 bases, leaving 19 bases between them. The CDR3 nucleotides read TGTGCCAGCAGCTACCCCCTCGCCGGGCCCAGCTCCTACAATGAGCAGTTCTTC. The encoded protein is CASSYPLAGPSSYNEQFF.

This clonotype was found a few times. At one end the junction does not follow the germline gene, possibly because of a read error. V usage is TRBV7-8 and J usage is TRBJ2-2; D is ambiguous. Per germline, CDR1 SGHVS and CDR2 FQNEAQ. The CDR3 runs 15 residues. The CDR3 coding sequence is TGTGCCAGCAGCTTCCAAAGGACGGGCACCGTGGAGCTGTTTTTT. Its protein product is CASSFQRTGTVELFF.

The rearrangement joins TRBV20-1 to TRBJ2-3; 12 positions match TRBD2. This CDR3 is built from 14 residues. With 0 bases clipped from V and 6 bases from J, the junction kept 1 base outside the gene matches. CDR1 is DFQATT, CDR2 SNEGSKA, per germline (reference sequence). The chain's CDR3 is CSARDLAGGDTQYF. DNA for the CDR3: TGCAGTGCTAGAGACCTAGCGGGGGGGGATACGCAGTATTTT.

This clonotype appeared many times. V usage is TRBV7-3 and J usage is TRBJ2-3; the D gene is possibly TRBD1 (6 bases). The CDR3 totals 15 residues. From germline, CDR1 is SGHTA and CDR2 FQGTGA. With 5 bases removed from V and 1 base from J, the gap between germline ends came to 13 bases. Here the CDR3 DNA reads TGTGCCAGCAGCCCAAGGACAGACGGCACAGATACGCAGTATTTT. Protein product: CASSPRTDGTDTQYF.